The 11 T cell receptor beta chains below come from one sample, sequenced in a study of blood T cell repertoires in COVID-19. Sequencing used immunoSEQ multiplex PCR; TCRdb keeps in-frame clones, though not all of them. This sample has about 260,000 clones, with over 70% found just once. Sequencing input: peripheral blood. These receptors came from a woman aged 35 to 49 who had recovered from COVID-19.

The J gene is TRBJ2-5, the V gene TRBV4-1; D is unresolved. Trimming left V 0 bases short and J 4 bases short, with 9 bases between. This CDR3 is 14 amino acids long. Germline-derived CDR1 and CDR2 are MGHRA and YSYEKL. CDR3 protein: CASSQDARVETQYF. The CDR3 coding sequence is TGCGCCAGCAGCCAAGATGCCCGCGTAGAGACCCAGTACTTC.

The rearrangement uses TRBV7-2 and TRBJ1-2, with a weak D call TRBD1 (6 bases). This CDR3 comprises 13 residues. Germline V gives CDR1 SGHTA, CDR2 FQGNSA. The ends were cut back, 6 bases at V and 8 bases at J, with 16 bases in the middle. The CDR3 region is CASRPDRPAGYTF. CDR3 nucleotide sequence: TGTGCCAGCAGACCCGACAGGCCGGCCGGCTACACCTTC.

This chain joins TRBV7-9 and TRBJ1-3; TRBD1 is a possible D gene (6 bases). This CDR3 has 17 amino acids. The germline V and J ends were trimmed by 2 bases and 0 bases, with 14 bases remaining between them. Germline V gene data show CDR1 as SEHNR and CDR2 as FQNEAQ (reference sequence). The CDR3 protein is CASSLWRGGGSGNTIYF. CDR3 sequence (DNA): TGTGCCAGCAGCTTATGGAGAGGGGGTGGCTCTGGAAACACCATATATTTT.

This chain links TRBV3-1 (or the pseudogene TRBV3-2) with TRBJ2-7; D may match TRBD1 or TRBD2 (5 bases each). The germline gives CDR1 LGHDT, CDR2 YNNKEL (reference sequence). Trimming pared 9 bases from V and 0 bases from J, leaving 15 bases between. The CDR3 has 14 residues. Here the CDR3 reads CASSATASSYEQYF. CDR3 bases: TGTGCCAGTAGCGCGACAGCGAGCTCCTACGAGCAGTACTTC.

V is TRBV7-9 and J is TRBJ2-7, with D possibly being TRBD1 (5 bases). This CDR3 is 15 amino acids long. CDR1 is SEHNR, CDR2 FQNEAQ, per germline (reference sequence). Deletions cut 0 bases from V and 2 bases from J, with 11 bases between. This CDR3 reads CASSLANRRTYEQYF. CDR3 nucleotides: TGTGCCAGCAGCTTAGCCAACAGGCGAACCTACGAGCAGTACTTC.

CDR3 in amino acids: CASSPAAAGNTIYF. CDR3 bases: TGTGCCAGCTCACCAGCGGCGGCTGGAAACACCATATATTTT. The chain recombines TRBV18 with TRBJ1-3, with D unresolved. The CDR3 is made up of 14 amino acids. Trimming cost V 2 bases and J 2 bases, with 7 bases left between them. Per the germline V gene, CDR1 is KGHSH and CDR2 is LQKENI.

As regards this clone: A read error is possible here, since a much larger clone lies one base away. Other DNA sequences of this sample code for an identical CDR3. The V and J genes are TRBV2 and TRBJ1-6, with 8 positions matching TRBD1. The V gene end was trimmed by 6 bases and the J gene end by 0 bases; junction bases not matched to a gene: 4. Germline lookup yields CDR1 SNHLY and CDR2 FYNNEI. The CDR3 is made up of 16 amino acids. The CDR3 reads CASSGQGSSYNSPLHF. The CDR3 region has the DNA TGTGCCAGCAGCGGACAGGGCAGCTCCTATAATTCACCCCTCCACTTT. Together with reference TRBV2 and TRBJ1-6, the CDR3 gives the full variable domain: EPEVTQTPSHQVTQMGQEVILRCVPISNHLYFYWYRQILGQKVEFLVSFYNNEISEKSEIFDDQFSVERPDGSNFTLKIRSTKLEDSAMYFCASSGQGSSYNSPLHFGNGTRLTVT.

The chain uses TRBV5-1 and TRBJ1-2; no firm D call. This CDR3 comprises 12 residues. Per germline, CDR1 SGHRS and CDR2 YFSETQ. The germline V and J ends were trimmed by 2 bases and 8 bases, with 10 bases remaining between them. The CDR3 DNA is TGCGCCAGCAGCTTAACGGAGGAGGGCTACACCTTC. Protein product: CASSLTEEGYTF.

The rearrangement links TRBV2 to TRBJ2-3; 9 bases line up with TRBD1. The V gene end was trimmed by 5 bases and the J gene end by 5 bases; junction bases not matched to a gene: 5. This CDR3 has 14 residues. Per the germline V gene, CDR1 is SNHLY and CDR2 is FYNNEI. This CDR3 reads CASSWDRALDTQYF. The CDR3 bases are TGTGCCAGCAGTTGGGACAGGGCATTAGATACGCAGTATTTT.

The chain has TRBV5-1 and TRBJ2-7; 7 bases fit TRBD1. CDR1 is SGHRS and CDR2 is YFSETQ in the germline V gene. CDR3 size: 14 residues. After removal of 2 bases from V and 0 bases from J, the junction contained 2 bases not matched to a gene. In DNA, the CDR3 is TGCGCCAGCAGCTTAGGACAGGACTCCTACGAGCAGTACTTC. Protein sequence: CASSLGQDSYEQYF.

The V gene is TRBV11-1, the J gene TRBJ2-5; the match to TRBD1 covers 7 bases. V lost 5 bases to trimming and J lost 5 bases; unmatched junction nucleotides: 14. Germline V gene lookup returns CDR1 SGHAT and CDR2 FQDESV (reference sequence). The length of the CDR3 is 16 residues. The CDR3 is CASSPGTARRGETQYF. The DNA of the CDR3 is TGTGCCAGCAGCCCAGGGACAGCCCGAAGGGGGGAGACCCAGTACTTC. The complete variable domain, with remaining parts taken from reference TRBV11-1 and TRBJ2-5, reads EAEVAQSPRYKITEKSQAVAFWCDPISGHATLYWYRQILGQGPELLVQFQDESVVDDSQLPKDRFSAERLKGVDSTLKIQPAELGDSAMYLCASSPGTARRGETQYFGPGTRLLVL.